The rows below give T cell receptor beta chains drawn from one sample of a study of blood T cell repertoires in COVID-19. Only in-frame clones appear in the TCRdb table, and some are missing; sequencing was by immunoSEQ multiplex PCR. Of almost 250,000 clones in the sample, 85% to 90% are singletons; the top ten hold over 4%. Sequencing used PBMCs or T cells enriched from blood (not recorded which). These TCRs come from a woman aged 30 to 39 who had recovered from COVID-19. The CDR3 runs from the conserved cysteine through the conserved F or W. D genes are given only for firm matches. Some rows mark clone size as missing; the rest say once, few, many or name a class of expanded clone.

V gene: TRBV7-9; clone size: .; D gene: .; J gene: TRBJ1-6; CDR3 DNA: TGTGCCAGCAGCTATCCCCCGGGGAACAGTTGGAATTCACCCCTCCACTTT; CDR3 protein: CASSYPPGNSWNSPLHF
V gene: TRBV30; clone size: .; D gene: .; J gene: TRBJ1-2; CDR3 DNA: TGTGCCTGGAGTGCCGGGGGACGGAACTATGGCTACACCTTC; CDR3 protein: CAWSAGGRNYGYTF
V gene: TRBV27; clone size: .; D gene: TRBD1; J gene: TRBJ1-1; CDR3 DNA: TGTGCCAGCAGTTTATATGAGGGGGCGCGCACTGAAGCTTTCTTT; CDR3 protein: CASSLYEGARTEAFF
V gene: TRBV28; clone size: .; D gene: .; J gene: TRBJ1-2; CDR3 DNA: TGTGCCAGCAATCTGGGGGGGTACTCCTACACCTTC; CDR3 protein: CASNLGGYSYTF
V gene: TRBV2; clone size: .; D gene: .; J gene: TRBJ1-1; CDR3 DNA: TGTGCCAGCAGTGATCAGGGGTTCATGAACACTGAAGCTTTCTTT; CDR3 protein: CASSDQGFMNTEAFF
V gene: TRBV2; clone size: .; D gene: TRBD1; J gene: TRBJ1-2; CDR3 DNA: TGTGCCAGCAGTGAAGCCCCGACAGGGGGGCTAAGCTACACCTTC; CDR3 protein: CASSEAPTGGLSYTF
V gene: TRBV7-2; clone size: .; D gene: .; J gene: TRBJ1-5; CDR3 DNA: TGTGCCAGCAGCCCGCGAAATCAGCCCCAGCATTTT; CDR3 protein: CASSPRNQPQHF
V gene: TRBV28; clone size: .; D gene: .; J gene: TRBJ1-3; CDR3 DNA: TGTGCCAGCAGTTTAGGAGGGAGATCTGGAAACACCATATATTTT; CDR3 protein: CASSLGGRSGNTIYF
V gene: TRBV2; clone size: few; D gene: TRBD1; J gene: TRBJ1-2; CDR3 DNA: TGTGCCAGCAGTGGGACAGGAAACTATGGCTACACCTTC; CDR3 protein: CASSGTGNYGYTF
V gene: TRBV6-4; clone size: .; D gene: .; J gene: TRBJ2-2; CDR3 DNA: TGTGCCAGCTCACCGGGACACAACACCGGGGAGCTGTTTTTT; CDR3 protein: CASSPGHNTGELFF
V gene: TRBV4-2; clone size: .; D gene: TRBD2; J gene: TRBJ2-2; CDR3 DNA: TGTGCCAGCACACTAGCTAGCGGGAACACCGGGGAGCTGTTTTTT; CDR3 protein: CASTLASGNTGELFF
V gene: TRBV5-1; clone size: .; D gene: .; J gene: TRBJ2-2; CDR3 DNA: TGCGCCAGCAGCTTGGACAGGTCTAACACCGGGGAGCTGTTTTTT; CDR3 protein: CASSLDRSNTGELFF
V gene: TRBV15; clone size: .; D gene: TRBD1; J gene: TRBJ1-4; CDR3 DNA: TGTGCCACCAGCAGGGACAGGGCAACAACTAATGAAAAACTGTTTTTT; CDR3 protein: CATSRDRATTNEKLFF
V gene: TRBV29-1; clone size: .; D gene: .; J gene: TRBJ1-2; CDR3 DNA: TGCAGCGTTGACTCCAGGGGCTATGGCTACACCTTC; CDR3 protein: CSVDSRGYGYTF
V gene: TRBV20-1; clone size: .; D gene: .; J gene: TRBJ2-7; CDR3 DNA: TGCAGTGCTAGGGCCGTTTACGAGCAGTACTTC; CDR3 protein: CSARAVYEQYF
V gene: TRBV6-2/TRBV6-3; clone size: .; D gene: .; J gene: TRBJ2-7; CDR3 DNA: TGTGCCAGCAGTGCCAGCGGGCCCTACGAGCAGTACTTC; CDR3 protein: CASSASGPYEQYF
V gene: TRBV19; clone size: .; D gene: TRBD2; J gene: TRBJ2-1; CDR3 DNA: TGTGCCAGTTCTAGCGGAGTTGGTGTGGGTACCTACAATGAGCAGTTCTTC; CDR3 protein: CASSSGVGVGTYNEQFF
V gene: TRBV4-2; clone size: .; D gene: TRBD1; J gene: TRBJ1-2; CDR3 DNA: TGTGCCAGCAGCCAGCGCGGACAGGCCCTGGACTATGGCTACACCTTC; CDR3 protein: CASSQRGQALDYGYTF
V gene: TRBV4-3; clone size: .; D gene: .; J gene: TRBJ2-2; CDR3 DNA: TGCGCCAGCAGCCAAGTGGCAGGGAATCCCGGGGAGCTGTTTTTT; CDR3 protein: CASSQVAGNPGELFF
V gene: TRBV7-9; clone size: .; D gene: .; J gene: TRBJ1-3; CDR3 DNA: TGTGCCAGCAGTAGGGGGAACAGGCCTGGAAACACCATATATTTT; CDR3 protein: CASSRGNRPGNTIYF
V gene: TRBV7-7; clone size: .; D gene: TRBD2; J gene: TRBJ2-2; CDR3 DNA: TGTGCTAGCAGCTTAGGGACTAGCGGATACACCGGGGAGCTGTTTTTT; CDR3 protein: CASSLGTSGYTGELFF
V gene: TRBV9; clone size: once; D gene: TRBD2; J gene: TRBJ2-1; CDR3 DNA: TGTGCCAGCAGCGTAGCGGGAGGGATGTACAATGAGCAGTTCTTC; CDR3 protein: CASSVAGGMYNEQFF
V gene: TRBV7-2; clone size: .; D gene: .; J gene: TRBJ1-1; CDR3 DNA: TGTGCCAGCAGCTTAGACACCGACTCCCTGGGCACTGAAGCTTTCTTT; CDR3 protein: CASSLDTDSLGTEAFF
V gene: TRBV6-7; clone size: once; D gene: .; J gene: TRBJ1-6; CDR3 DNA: TGTGCCAGCAGTGGCTCGATGACAAACTCCTATAATTCACCCCTCCACTTT; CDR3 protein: CASSGSMTNSYNSPLHF
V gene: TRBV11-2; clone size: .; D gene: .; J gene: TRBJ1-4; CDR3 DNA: TGTGCCAGCAGTCACGAAGTCGGAGGGTTATACGAAAAACTGTTTTTT; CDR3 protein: CASSHEVGGLYEKLFF
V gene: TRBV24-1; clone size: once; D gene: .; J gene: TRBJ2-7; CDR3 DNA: TGTGCCACCAGTGATTTTCGGCAGGGCGCCTACGAGCAGTACTTC; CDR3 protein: CATSDFRQGAYEQYF
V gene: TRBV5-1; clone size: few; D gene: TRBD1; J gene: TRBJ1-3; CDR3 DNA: TGCGCCAGCAGCCGAAAGGACTCGGGACAGGGCTTCGGAAACACCATATATTTT; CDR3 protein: CASSRKDSGQGFGNTIYF
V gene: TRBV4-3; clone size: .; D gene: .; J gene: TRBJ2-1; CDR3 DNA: TGCGCCAGCAGCCAAGTACTAGGAGACAATGAGCAGTTCTTC; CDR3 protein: CASSQVLGDNEQFF